Following are 8 T cell receptor beta chains from one sample sequenced in a study of cytomegalovirus exposure and HLA in healthy donors. Clones were read by immunoSEQ multiplex PCR, and TCRdb kept only the in-frame ones, dropping some. This table has roughly 350,000 clones, roughly 85% appearing once. Sample: PBMCs. The receptors originated from a woman aged 18-29 years in good health and CMV-seronegative.

The chain joins TRBV5-4 to TRBJ2-2, with D possibly being TRBD2 (5 bases). The CDR3 is made up of 16 amino acids. V dropped 0 bases and J dropped 4 bases, with 13 bases sitting between them. Germline values: CDR1 SGHNT, CDR2 YYREEE (reference sequence). CDR3 sequence: CASSLGETPGTGELFF. The CDR3 nucleotides are TGTGCCAGCAGCTTGGGGGAGACCCCGGGCACCGGGGAGCTGTTTTTT.

The V call is TRBV6-5, the J call TRBJ2-7; 7 bases agree with TRBD1. The CDR3 is 13 amino acids. Unmatched junction bases numbered 10, after V lost 10 bases and J lost 4 bases. Germline V gene lookup returns CDR1 MNHEY and CDR2 SVGAGI. CDR3 sequence: CATGRAGGYEQYF. The CDR3 DNA reads TGTGCCACCGGTAGGGCAGGGGGATACGAGCAGTACTTC.

The rearrangement links TRBV6-6 to TRBJ1-3, with 9 bases that match TRBD1. Germline lookup yields CDR1 MNHNY and CDR2 SVGAGI (reference sequence). The trim removed 5 bases at V and 1 base at J, leaving 6 bases unmatched. CDR3 length equals 16 residues. This CDR3 is CASSRTGANSGNTIYF. CDR3 in DNA: TGTGCCAGCAGTAGGACAGGGGCGAATTCTGGAAACACCATATATTTT.

V is TRBV27 and J is TRBJ2-7; TRBD1 matches 9 bases. Germline V gives CDR1 MNHEY, CDR2 SMNVEV (reference sequence). This CDR3 has 15 residues. V was pared by 5 bases and J by 5 bases, with 10 bases of the junction left unmatched. CDR3 protein: CASSTPGTGRHEQYF. The CDR3 DNA is TGTGCCAGCAGTACCCCCGGGACAGGGAGGCACGAGCAGTACTTC.

CDR3 DNA sequence: TGTGCCAGCAGCTTGAGCGGATCTAGCGAGCAGTACTTC. Translation: CASSLSGSSEQYF. The chain recombines TRBV7-6 with TRBJ2-7; a weak D match, TRBD2 (5 bases). Trimming removed 3 bases at V and 6 bases at J, with 12 bases between. CDR3 length equals 13 residues. The germline gives CDR1 SGHVS, CDR2 FNYEAQ. Variable domain in full (rest from reference TRBV7-6 and TRBJ2-7): GAGVSQSPRYKVTKRGQDVALRCDPISGHVSLYWYRQALGQGPEFLTYFNYEAQQDKSGLPNDRFSAERPEGSISTLTIQRTEQRDSAMYRCASSLSGSSEQYFGPGTRLTVT.

This clone has just one count. The chain links TRBV6-6 to TRBJ2-7; possible D gene TRBD1, 6 bases. The CDR3 spans 14 residues. CDR1 and CDR2 from the germline V gene are MNHNY and SVGAGI (reference sequence). V was pared by 6 bases and J by 1 base, with 13 bases between. CDR3 protein: CASSMAGASYEQYF. Here the CDR3 DNA reads TGTGCCAGCAGCATGGCAGGGGCGTCCTACGAGCAGTACTTC.

The chain joins TRBV6-5 to TRBJ2-7, with a possible D match to TRBD2 (6 bases). CDR3 length: 15 amino acids. Per the germline V gene, CDR1 is MNHEY and CDR2 is SVGAGI. V shed 2 bases and J shed 0 bases, with 11 bases lying between them. CDR3 DNA: TGTGCCAGCAGTTACGATAGCGGTTTCTCCTACGAGCAGTACTTC. Translating gives CASSYDSGFSYEQYF.

The rearrangement links TRBV7-3 to TRBJ2-2; D unclear. CDR1 and CDR2 from the germline V gene are SGHTA and FQGTGA. There are 12 residues in the CDR3. V was pared by 5 bases and J by 5 bases, with 6 bases between. The CDR3 loop reads CASSPNTGELFF. In DNA form, the CDR3 reads TGTGCCAGCAGCCCCAATACCGGGGAGCTGTTTTTT. Combining the CDR3 with reference TRBV7-3 and TRBJ2-2 gives the whole variable domain GAGVSQTPSNKVTEKGKYVELRCDPISGHTALYWYRQSLGQGPEFLIYFQGTGAADDSGLPNDRFFAVRPEGSVSTLKIQRTERGDSAVYLCASSPNTGELFFGEGSRLTVL.